This section outlines one T cell receptor (beta chain) sequence together with its context. Its cognate antigen is unknown. The record originates from a study of CD8 T cells in Susac syndrome. Study-wide results and limits: The number of individuals included in the study's TCR sequencing and HLA analysis was acknowledged as relatively small.

Roughly 0.5 to 1 ug RNA was reverse transcribed with random hexamers. MiXCR, applied by TCRdb to the immunoSEQ multiplex PCR reads, yields one record per CDR3 protein. Among over 350,000 distinct CDR3 sequences listed, 75% to 90% were seen once. This CDR3 has 12 residues. The germline CDR1 and CDR2 sequences are MGHRA and YSYEKL. V gave up 0 bases and J gave up 6 bases, with 3 bases separating them. Sequenced material: CD8+ T cells from PBMCs. The receptor's source is a human donor with multiple sclerosis. The V and J genes are TRBV4-1 and TRBJ2-1, with D hard to call. CDR3 sequence reads: CASSQDANEQFF. The CDR3 region has the DNA TGCGCCAGCAGCCAAGACGCCAATGAGCAGTTCTTC.